This TCR beta chain is from a study of cytomegalovirus exposure and HLA in healthy donors. Study outcomes and limitations: A later analysis reportedly found that, within productive TCRs, an Asian-associated ancestry cluster had fewer N-insertions than the mean observed across the approximately 700 donors.

The CDR3 runs to 15 residues. Germline V lookup: CDR1 SEHNR, CDR2 FQNEAQ (reference sequence). PCR used 60 Vbeta primers and 13 Jbeta primers. Authors' methods: As a later analysis found, there were 70 million to 80 million unique TCR beta chains, of which about 10 million were shared. Here immunoSEQ multiplex PCR was the method, and the copy in TCRdb shows in-frame clones only, minus some. V and J calls and clone size are copied from that table; D and trimming were computed from the DNA. The sample lists some 200,000 clones, around four fifths occurring once. With respect to this clone: The target antigen is unknown. Relative to the germline gene, one junction end is altered; a read error may explain this.

The material sequenced was PBMCs. The chain joins TRBV7-9 to TRBJ2-3, with D possibly TRBD2 on 5 matching bases. The clonotype originates from a man over 45 in good health and CMV-seronegative. CDR3 residues: CSSSPGLEVTDTQYF. The CDR3 nucleotides are TGTTCCAGCAGCCCTGGACTGGAGGTCACAGATACGCAGTATTTT.